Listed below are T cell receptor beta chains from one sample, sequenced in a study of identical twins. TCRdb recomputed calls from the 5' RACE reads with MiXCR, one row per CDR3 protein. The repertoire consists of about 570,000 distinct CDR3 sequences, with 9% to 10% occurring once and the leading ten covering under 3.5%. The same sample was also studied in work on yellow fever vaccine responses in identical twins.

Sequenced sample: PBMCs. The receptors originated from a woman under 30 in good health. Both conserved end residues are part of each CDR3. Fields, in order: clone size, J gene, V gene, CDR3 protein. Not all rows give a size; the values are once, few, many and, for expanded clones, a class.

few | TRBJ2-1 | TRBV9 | CASSPFARTGGDNEQFF
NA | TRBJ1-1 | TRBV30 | CAWTPGRNTEAFF
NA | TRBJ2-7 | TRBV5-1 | CASSQTGQFPYEQYF
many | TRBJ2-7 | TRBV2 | CASRGQGVRFDEQYF
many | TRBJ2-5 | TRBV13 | CASSLMGRETQYF
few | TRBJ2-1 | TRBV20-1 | CSAPSFGGSSYNEQFF
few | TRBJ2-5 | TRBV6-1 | CASSPDAGSGTQYF
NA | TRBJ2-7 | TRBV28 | CASSHPPLEQYF
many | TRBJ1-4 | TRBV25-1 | CASNSPREKLFF
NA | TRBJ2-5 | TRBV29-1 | CSVEEGRVRETQYF
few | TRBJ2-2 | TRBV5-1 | CASSALAGENTGELFF
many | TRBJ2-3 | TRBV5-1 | CASSFGLAGVAQYF
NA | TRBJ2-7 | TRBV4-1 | CASSQAVIVDRPYEQYF
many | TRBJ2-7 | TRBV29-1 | CSVKQPYEQYF
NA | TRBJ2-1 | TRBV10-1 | CASRAWSSYNEQFF
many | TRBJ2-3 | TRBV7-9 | CASSLGGGHTDTQYF
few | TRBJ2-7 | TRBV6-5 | CASTHKEGYEQYF
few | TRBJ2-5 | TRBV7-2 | CASRRGLRQETQYF
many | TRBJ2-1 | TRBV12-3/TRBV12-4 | CASRLGGSYNEQFF
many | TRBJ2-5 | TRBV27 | CASSLGPRVGETQYF
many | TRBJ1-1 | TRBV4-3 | CASSQDFGQEAFF
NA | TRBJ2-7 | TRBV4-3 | CASSPTTGSTYEQYF
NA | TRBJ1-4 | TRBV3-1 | CACSQAGIPNEKLFF
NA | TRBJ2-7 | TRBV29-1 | CSVPRTGAPYEQYF
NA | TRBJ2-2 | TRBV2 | CASMENGNTGELFF
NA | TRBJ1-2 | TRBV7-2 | CASSFGKTSGAYGYTF
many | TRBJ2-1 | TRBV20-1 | CSARLSGEYNEQFF
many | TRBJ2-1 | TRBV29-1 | CSVLGREGFNNEQFF
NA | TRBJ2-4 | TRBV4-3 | CASSPPILAKNIQYF
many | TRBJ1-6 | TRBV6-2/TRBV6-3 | CASSSLDRIRSPLHF
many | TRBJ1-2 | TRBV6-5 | CASSNDPEQGADGYTF
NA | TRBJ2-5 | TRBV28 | CASRATGVETQYF
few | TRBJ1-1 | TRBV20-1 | CSASRREERSGAFF
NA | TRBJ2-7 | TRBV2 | CASRDNRYEQYF
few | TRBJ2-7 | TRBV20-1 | CSARGTGQGNPAYEQYF
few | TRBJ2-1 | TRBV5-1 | CASSAAGTSTSYNEQFF
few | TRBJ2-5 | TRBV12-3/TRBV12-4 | CASSRDRGDVETQYF
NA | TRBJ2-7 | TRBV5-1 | CASSLQGAIFHEQYF
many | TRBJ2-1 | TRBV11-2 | CASSSTSGRYNEQFF
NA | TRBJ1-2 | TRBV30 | CAWTQGNGYTF
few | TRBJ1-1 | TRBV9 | CASSVGQANTEAFF
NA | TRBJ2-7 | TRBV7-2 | CASSLVAGILAYEQYF
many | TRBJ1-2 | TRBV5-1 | CASSFSGRENYGYTF
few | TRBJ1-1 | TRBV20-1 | CSAPEESNFEAFF
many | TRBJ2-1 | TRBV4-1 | CASSQVMGNEQFF
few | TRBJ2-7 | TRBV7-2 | CASSQLSAYEQYF
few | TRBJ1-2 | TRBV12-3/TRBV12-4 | CASRDNSGVGGYTF
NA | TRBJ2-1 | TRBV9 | CASSFAGTENNEQFF
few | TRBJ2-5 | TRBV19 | CASRRRAGAHQETQYF
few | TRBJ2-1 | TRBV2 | CASSERLRQGYNEQFF
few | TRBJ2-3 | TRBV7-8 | CATKKREGPNTQYF
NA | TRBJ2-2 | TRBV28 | CASSELAPTGELFF
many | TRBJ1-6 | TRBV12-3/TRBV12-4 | CASSLVALGQGTTSNSPLHF
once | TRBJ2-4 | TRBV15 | CATREGGGAGKNIQYF
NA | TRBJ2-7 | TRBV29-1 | CSVEDPSGSYEQYF